This T cell receptor (beta chain) was sequenced for a study of PD-L1 blockade in urothelial cancer. The wider study: Administration of atezolizumab to patients began in the mid-2010s, at 1,200 mg intravenously every 3 weeks. Researchers looked at the blood 3 weeks (second dose) and 6 weeks after treatment began. Study-wide points: Better progression-free and overall survival followed lower pretreatment blood clonality.

Germline CDR1 reads SGHNT; CDR2 reads YYREEE (reference sequence). The CDR3 is 14 amino acids. Losses at the gene ends were 5 bases for V and 5 bases for J; bases not matched to a gene: 7. The time point: peripheral blood 6 weeks after treatment start. Points on this clone: Its matching antigen is unknown.

The method was immunoSEQ multiplex PCR; TCRdb's version includes in-frame clones alone and lacks a portion of them. The top ten hold less than 11% of the sample, which has around 48,000 clones, around 86% seen once. The sample was PBMCs, taken around atezolizumab (anti-PD-L1) treatment. The receptor was isolated from a man aged 55 to 70 with urothelial cancer. The V and J genes are TRBV5-4 and TRBJ1-2; 9 bases line up with TRBD1. The CDR3 DNA follows: TGTGCCAGCAGACGGACAGGGGAATTATATGGCTACACCTTC. This encodes CASRRTGELYGYTF.